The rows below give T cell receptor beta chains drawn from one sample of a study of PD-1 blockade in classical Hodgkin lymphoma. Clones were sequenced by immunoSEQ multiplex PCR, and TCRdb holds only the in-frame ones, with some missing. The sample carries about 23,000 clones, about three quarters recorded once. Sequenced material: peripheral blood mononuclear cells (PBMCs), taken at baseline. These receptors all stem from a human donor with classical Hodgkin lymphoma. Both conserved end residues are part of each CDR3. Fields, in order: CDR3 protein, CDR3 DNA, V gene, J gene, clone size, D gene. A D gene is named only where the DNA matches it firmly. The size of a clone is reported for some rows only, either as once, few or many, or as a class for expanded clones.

CAISESMAGDNSPLHF	TGTGCCATCAGTGAGTCGATGGCAGGCGATAATTCACCCCTCCACTTT	TRBV10-3	TRBJ1-6	.	.
CASSRDPGLATDTQYF	TGCGCCAGCAGCCGTGATCCGGGACTTGCGACAGATACGCAGTATTTT	TRBV5-1	TRBJ2-3	.	.
CASSLEGRLYGYTF	TGTGCCAGCAGCTTAGAAGGCCGGCTCTATGGCTACACCTTC	TRBV7-2	TRBJ1-2	.	.
CASSGTGGADEKLFF	TGTGCCAGTTCCGGGACAGGGGGCGCAGATGAAAAACTGTTTTTT	TRBV19	TRBJ1-4	once	TRBD1
CASSEAGGNSPLHF	TGTGCCAGCAGTGAAGCAGGGGGAAATTCACCCCTCCACTTT	TRBV2	TRBJ1-6	.	.
CATLRDRGSHEQYF	TGTGCCACCCTCCGGGACAGGGGATCCCACGAGCAGTACTTC	TRBV28	TRBJ2-7	.	TRBD1
CASSEVEGVNSPLHF	TGTGCCAGCAGTGAAGTGGAGGGGGTAAACTCACCCCTCCACTTT	TRBV25-1	TRBJ1-6	.	.
CASSQEGPPSAAYNEQFF	TGCGCCAGCAGCCAAGAAGGCCCACCTTCAGCGGCCTACAATGAGCAGTTCTTC	TRBV4-1	TRBJ2-1	.	.
CATRGVGELFF	TGTGCCACCAGGGGAGTCGGGGAGCTGTTTTTT	TRBV25-1	TRBJ2-2	.	.
CASSQSSGQETQYF	TGTGCCAGCAGCCAATCGAGTGGACAAGAGACCCAGTACTTC	TRBV16	TRBJ2-5	.	.
CASRSVNSYNSPLHF	TGTGCCAGCAGATCCGTCAATTCCTATAATTCACCCCTCCACTTT	TRBV6-1	TRBJ1-6	.	.
CATSRPGQLNQPQHF	TGTGCCACCAGCAGACCAGGACAGCTCAATCAGCCCCAGCATTTT	TRBV15	TRBJ1-5	.	.
CARPQELDGKLFF	TGTGCCCGCCCGCAAGAACTGGACGGAAAACTGTTTTTT	TRBV2	TRBJ1-4	.	.
CAWSYRGPAGELFF	TGTGCCTGGAGTTACCGGGGGCCCGCCGGGGAGCTGTTTTTT	TRBV30	TRBJ2-2	few	.
CASSRGGPTGAGELFF	TGTGCCAGCAGCCGTGGGGGGCCCACGGGGGCCGGGGAGCTGTTTTTT	TRBV5-5	TRBJ2-2	.	.
CASSMDSGREQFF	TGTGCCAGTAGTATGGATAGCGGGAGGGAGCAGTTCTTC	TRBV19	TRBJ2-1	.	TRBD2
CASSFLTGPNYGYTF	TGTGCCAGCAGTTTCCTGACAGGCCCCAACTATGGCTACACCTTC	TRBV28	TRBJ1-2	medium-sized	.
CASSLDGASGNTIYF	TGTGCCAGCAGCTTGGACGGCGCCTCTGGAAACACCATATATTTT	TRBV5-4	TRBJ1-3	.	.
CSAGTASQGEQYF	TGCAGCGCTGGGACTGCCTCCCAGGGAGAGCAGTACTTC	TRBV29-1	TRBJ2-7	.	.
CAITKGTLRGGYTF	TGTGCCATCACTAAAGGGACACTTAGAGGTGGCTACACCTTC	TRBV10-3	TRBJ1-2	.	.
CATKDRGEEKLFF	TGTGCCACCAAGGACAGGGGAGAGGAAAAACTGTTTTTT	TRBV28	TRBJ1-4	.	TRBD1
CASKQTATNEKLFF	TGTGCCAGCAAACAAACCGCGACTAATGAAAAACTGTTTTTT	TRBV6-5	TRBJ1-4	.	.
CASSSDRGRDTQYF	TGCGCCAGCAGCTCAGACAGGGGGCGCGATACGCAGTATTTT	TRBV5-1	TRBJ2-3	few	TRBD1
CASSEPFRVEQFF	TGTGCCAGCAGTGAACCGTTTAGGGTTGAGCAGTTCTTC	TRBV2	TRBJ2-1	few	.
CASSQGVQYTF	TGTGCCAGCAGCCAGGGGGTCCAATACACCTTC	TRBV7-8	TRBJ1-2	.	TRBD1
CASSLVDTQYF	TGTGCCAGCAGTTTGGTGGATACGCAGTATTTT	TRBV25-1	TRBJ2-3	once	.
CASAGGLRETQYF	TGTGCCAGCGCTGGTGGGCTCAGGGAGACCCAGTACTTC	TRBV11-2	TRBJ2-5	.	.
CASSRGGAGETQYF	TGTGCCAGCAGCCGGGGGGGGGCCGGAGAGACCCAGTACTTC	TRBV25-1	TRBJ2-5	few	TRBD2
CASSYWKARTLYEQYF	TGTGCCAGCAGTTACTGGAAAGCTAGGACCCTTTACGAGCAGTACTTC	TRBV6-5	TRBJ2-7	once	.
CAIVADLGRELFF	TGTGCCATCGTAGCCGATTTAGGCCGGGAGCTGTTTTTT	TRBV10-3	TRBJ2-2	.	.
CASSLDYEQFF	TGTGCCAGCTCACTTGACTATGAGCAGTTCTTC	TRBV18	TRBJ2-1	.	.